These T cell receptor beta chains were read from a single sample in a study of blood T cell repertoires in COVID-19. Generated by immunoSEQ multiplex PCR, the TCRdb table keeps only in-frame clones and is missing some. The sample yields 430,000 or so clones, over 75% seen once. Sequencing used PBMCs or T cells enriched from blood (not recorded which). The source is a woman between 40 and 50 years old who had recovered from COVID-19. Each CDR3 is given with its conserved first and last residue. The D gene is left open where the match is weak.

length: 14; D: TRBD2; J: TRBJ2-3; V: TRBV2; CDR3: CASSGTSSTDTQYF; DNA: TGTGCCAGCAGCGGGACTAGTAGCACAGATACGCAGTATTTT
length: 13; D: NA; J: TRBJ2-7; V: TRBV9; CDR3: CASSIGHDYEQYF; DNA: TGTGCCAGCAGCATAGGACACGACTACGAGCAGTACTTC
length: 16; D: NA; J: TRBJ2-7; V: TRBV13; CDR3: CASSLGAYRGTYEQYF; DNA: TGTGCCAGCAGCTTAGGAGCCTATCGAGGGACCTACGAGCAGTACTTC
length: 15; D: NA; J: TRBJ1-1; V: TRBV6-5; CDR3: CASSYTPGTDTEAFF; DNA: TGTGCCAGCAGTTACACGCCGGGAACCGACACTGAAGCTTTCTTT
length: 16; D: TRBD2; J: TRBJ2-1; V: TRBV14; CDR3: CASSQLAGDLYNEQFF; DNA: TGTGCCAGCAGCCAGCTAGCGGGAGACCTCTACAATGAGCAGTTCTTC
length: 17; D: TRBD1; J: TRBJ1-1; V: TRBV5-8; CDR3: CASSVRDRGFMNTEAFF; DNA: TGTGCCAGCAGCGTTAGGGACAGGGGGTTCATGAACACTGAAGCTTTCTTT
length: 14; D: TRBD1; J: TRBJ1-1; V: TRBV14; CDR3: CASSQQDRGTEAFF; DNA: TGTGCCAGCAGCCAACAGGACAGGGGCACTGAAGCTTTCTTT
length: 19; D: TRBD2; J: TRBJ2-7; V: TRBV6-2/TRBV6-3; CDR3: CASSYSWLAGASSSYEQYF; DNA: TGTGCCAGCAGTTACTCGTGGCTAGCGGGAGCCTCAAGCTCCTACGAGCAGTACTTC
length: 14; D: TRBD1; J: TRBJ1-2; V: TRBV15; CDR3: CATSRGQGDHGYTF; DNA: TGTGCCACCAGCAGAGGACAGGGGGATCATGGCTACACCTTC
length: 11; D: NA; J: TRBJ1-2; V: TRBV29-1; CDR3: CSVSGGLGYTF; DNA: TGCAGCGTTTCCGGGGGGCTTGGCTACACCTTC
length: 15; D: TRBD1; J: TRBJ2-7; V: TRBV28; CDR3: CASRSQGAISYEQYF; DNA: TGTGCCAGCAGAAGCCAGGGGGCAATATCCTACGAGCAGTACTTC